This T cell receptor beta chain is drawn from a study of blood T cell repertoires in COVID-19 (dated by TCRdb to about 2020). About the full investigation: The collaborator samples originated in the United States, Italy and Spain and spanned the acute and convalescent phases of COVID-19. Nearly every sample came with metadata listing a de-identified subject ID, COVID-19 status, age in years and sex. The material from the prospective study consisted of cDNA or gDNA derived from T cells, B-cell-depleted T cells, or PBMCs. The samples were drawn from two sources: the first 160 participants of the ongoing ImmuneRACE study, and over 950 subjects contributed by 6 global collaborators. The repertoires were released in a freely available public database intended as a resource for research on the immune response to SARS-CoV-2. Where available, HLA class I and class II types were obtained from metadata supplied by the sample provider rather than from assay-based typing. Deeply sampled blood TCRbeta repertoires from subjects exposed to, actively infected with, or recovered from COVID-19 were included in the dataset.

V loses 2 bases of germline sequence and J loses 1 base, and the interval between the two ends is 17 bases. Sequences SGHTA (CDR1) and FQGNSA (CDR2) are obtained from the germline V gene. The CDR3 sequence holds 17 residues, the cysteine and phenylalanine included. Kept here is only the CDR3 DNA, which spans 51 bases and is read in frame from base 1. Participants in the prospective study were aged roughly 18 to 89 years, lived in some 24 United States geographic areas, and enrolled through a virtual design. To assign participants to cohorts, the prospective study relied on clinical history that participants themselves reported in a screening survey and a study questionnaire. A participant counted as exposed if, within 2 weeks of entering the study, that participant had been in contact with someone who had a PCR-confirmed or clinician-diagnosed COVID-19 case. In the prospective study, whole blood, serum and a nasopharyngeal or oropharyngeal swab were collected from each participant by mobile phlebotomists. Participants in the prospective study had the option to provide additional blood draws and questionnaires over a roughly two-month period. Prospective study blood samples were shipped either frozen or at room temperature before DNA extraction.

This clone has only one observation. Its antigen has not been determined. Per-base qualities were not stored, and no clone one base away is much larger. Beyond this particular receptor, the publication reports: The quantity of clinical and demographic metadata differed by source and by participant and was supplied without curation.

TCRbeta CDR3 regions were amplified from genomic DNA using the immunoSEQ Assay, a bias-controlled multiplex PCR. Turning to the authors' computational methods: The number of nucleated cells in each sample was estimated from the amplification of reference gene primers within the assay. Sequence reads were collapsed and filtered to measure the absolute abundance of every unique TCRbeta CDR3 rearrangement. For each sample, productive Simpson clonality was calculated as the square root of Simpson's diversity index over productive rearrangements. The table comes from immuneACCESS by way of TCRdb, which keeps in-frame sequences with V and J called. Part of the clones is missing from these tables; in studies checked, under half for an unresolved V gene and the rest for unknown reasons. V and J calls and clone size come straight from that table; D and trimming were deduced from the DNA. The table for this sample lists 140,000 or so clones; under 85% of them were counted only once. Of the sample, 1.5% to 2% falls within the top ten clones.

This receptor chain uses TRBV7-2 and TRBJ2-5; the D gene is possibly TRBD2, with 6 bases matching. The specimen sequenced was PBMCs or T cells enriched from blood (not recorded which). The receptor was derived from a woman aged 18-29 years who had been exposed to COVID-19. The CDR3 reads CASSLNPASRGQETQYF. Read as DNA, the sequence is TGTGCCAGCAGCTTAAACCCGGCCTCGCGGGGCCAAGAGACCCAGTACTTC.